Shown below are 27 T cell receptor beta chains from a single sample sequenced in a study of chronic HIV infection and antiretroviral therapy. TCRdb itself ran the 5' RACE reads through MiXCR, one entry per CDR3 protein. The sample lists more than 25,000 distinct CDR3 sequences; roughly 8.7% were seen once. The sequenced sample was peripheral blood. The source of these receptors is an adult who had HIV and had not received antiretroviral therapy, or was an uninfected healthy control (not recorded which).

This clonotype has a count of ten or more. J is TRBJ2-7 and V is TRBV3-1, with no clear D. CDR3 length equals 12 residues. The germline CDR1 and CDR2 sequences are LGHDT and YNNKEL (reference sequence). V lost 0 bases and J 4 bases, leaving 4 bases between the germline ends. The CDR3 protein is CASSQDWYEQYF. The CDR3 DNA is TGTGCCAGCAGCCAAGATTGGTACGAGCAGTACTTC.

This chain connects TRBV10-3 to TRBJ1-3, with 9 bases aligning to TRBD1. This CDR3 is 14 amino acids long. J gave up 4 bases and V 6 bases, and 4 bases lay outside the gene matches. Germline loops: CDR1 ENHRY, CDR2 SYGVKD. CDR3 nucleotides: TGTGCCATCAGCCGGACAGGGGAGGGAAACACCATATATTTT. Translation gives CAISRTGEGNTIYF.

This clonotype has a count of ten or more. The CDR3 DNA reads TGTGCCAGCAGCCAAGCGACGACAGGGACTCTGAACACTGAAGCTTTCTTT. Translated, it gives CASSQATTGTLNTEAFF. The chain carries TRBV14 and TRBJ1-1; 7 positions match TRBD1. J lost 0 bases, V lost 1 base, and 8 bases had no gene match. Germline CDR1 and CDR2: SGHDN and FVKESK. This CDR3 has 17 amino acids.

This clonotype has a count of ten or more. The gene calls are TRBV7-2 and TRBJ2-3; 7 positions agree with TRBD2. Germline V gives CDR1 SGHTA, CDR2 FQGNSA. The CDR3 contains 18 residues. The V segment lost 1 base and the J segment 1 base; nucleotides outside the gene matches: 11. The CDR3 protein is CASSLEGGGSWGTDTQYF. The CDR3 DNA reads TGTGCCAGCAGCTTAGAAGGCGGCGGGAGTTGGGGCACAGATACGCAGTATTTT.

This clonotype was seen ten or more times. The chain's CDR3 is CASTPPNTGELFF. The CDR3 bases are TGTGCCAGCACCCCCCCGAACACCGGGGAGCTGTTTTTT. The chain joins TRBV3-1 to TRBJ2-2, with no clear D. The CDR3 sequence is 13 residues long. V was clipped by 7 bases and J by 0 bases, with 6 bases between them. The germline CDR1 and CDR2 sequences are LGHDT and YNNKEL (reference sequence).

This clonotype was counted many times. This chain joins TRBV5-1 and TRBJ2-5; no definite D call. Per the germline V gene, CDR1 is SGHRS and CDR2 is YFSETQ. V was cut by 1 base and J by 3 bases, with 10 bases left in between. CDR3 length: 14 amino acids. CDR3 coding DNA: TGCGCCAGCAGCTTGCGGTCGGCAGAAGAGACCCAGTACTTC. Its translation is CASSLRSAEETQYF.

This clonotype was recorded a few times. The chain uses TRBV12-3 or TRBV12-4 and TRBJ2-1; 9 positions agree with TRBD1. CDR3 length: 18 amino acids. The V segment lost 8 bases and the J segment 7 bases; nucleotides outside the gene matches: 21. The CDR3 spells CASCSPVRTGVVVNEQFF. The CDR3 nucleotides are TGTGCCAGCTGTTCCCCGGTCAGGACAGGGGTTGTGGTGAATGAGCAGTTCTTC.

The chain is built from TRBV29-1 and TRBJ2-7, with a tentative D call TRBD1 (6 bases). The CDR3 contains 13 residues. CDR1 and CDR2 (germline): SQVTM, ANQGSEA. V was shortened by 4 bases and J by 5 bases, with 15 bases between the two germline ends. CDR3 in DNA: TGCAGCGTTGCGCGCAGGGGATCGAACGAGCAGTACTTC. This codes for CSVARRGSNEQYF.

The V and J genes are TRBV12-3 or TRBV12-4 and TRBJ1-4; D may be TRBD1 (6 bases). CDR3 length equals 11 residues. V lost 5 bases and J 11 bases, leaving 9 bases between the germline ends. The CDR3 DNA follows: TGTGCCAGCAGTACCGGACAGAAACTGTTTTTT. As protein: CASSTGQKLFF.

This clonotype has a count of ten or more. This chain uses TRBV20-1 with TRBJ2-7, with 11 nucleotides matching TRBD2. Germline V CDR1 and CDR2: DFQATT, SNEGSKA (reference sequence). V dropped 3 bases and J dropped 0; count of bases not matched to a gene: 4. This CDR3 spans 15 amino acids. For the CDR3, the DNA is TGCAGTGCTAGCCCCACTAGCGGGAGCTCCTACGAGCAGTACTTC. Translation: CSASPTSGSSYEQYF.

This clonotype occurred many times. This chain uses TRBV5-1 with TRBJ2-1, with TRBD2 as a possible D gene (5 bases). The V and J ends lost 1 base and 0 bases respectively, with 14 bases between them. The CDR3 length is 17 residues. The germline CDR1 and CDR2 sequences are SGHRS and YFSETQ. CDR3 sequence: CASSLTAAGSSYNEQFF. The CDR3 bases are TGCGCCAGCAGCTTGACCGCGGCGGGTAGCTCCTACAATGAGCAGTTCTTC.

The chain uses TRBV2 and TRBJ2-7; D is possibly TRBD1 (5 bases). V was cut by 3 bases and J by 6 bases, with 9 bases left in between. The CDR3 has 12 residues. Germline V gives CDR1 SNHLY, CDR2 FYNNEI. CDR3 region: CASSDRAPEQYF. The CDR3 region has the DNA TGTGCCAGCAGTGACAGGGCGCCCGAGCAGTACTTC.

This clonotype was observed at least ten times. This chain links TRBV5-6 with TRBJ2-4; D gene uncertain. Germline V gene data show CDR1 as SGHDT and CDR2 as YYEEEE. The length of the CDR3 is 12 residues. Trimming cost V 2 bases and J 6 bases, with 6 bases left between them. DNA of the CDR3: TGTGCCAGCAGCTTTGGCAGAAACATTCAGTACTTC. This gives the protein CASSFGRNIQYF. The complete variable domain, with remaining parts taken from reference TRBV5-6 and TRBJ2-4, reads DAGVTQSPTHLIKTRGQQVTLRCSPKSGHDTVSWYQQALGQGPQFIFQYYEEEERQRGNFPDRFSGHQFPNYSSELNVNALLLGDSALYLCASSFGRNIQYFGAGTRLSVL.

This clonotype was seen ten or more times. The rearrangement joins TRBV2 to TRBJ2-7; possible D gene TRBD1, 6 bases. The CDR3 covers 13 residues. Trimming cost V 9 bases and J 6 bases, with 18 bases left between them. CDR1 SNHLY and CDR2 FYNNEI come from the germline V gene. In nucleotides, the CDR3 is TGTGCCAGTTTCCGGGACACTCTTGCCGAGCAGTACTTC. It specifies CASFRDTLAEQYF.

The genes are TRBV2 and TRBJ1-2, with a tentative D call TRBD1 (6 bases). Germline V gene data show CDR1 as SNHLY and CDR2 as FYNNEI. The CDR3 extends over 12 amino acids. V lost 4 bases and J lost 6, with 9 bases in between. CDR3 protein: CASSVQGDGYTF. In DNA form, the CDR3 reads TGTGCCAGCAGTGTACAGGGAGATGGCTACACCTTC.

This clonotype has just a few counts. The CDR3 DNA follows: TGTGCCAGCAGTGAAGATGGACTGAGCAATCAGCCCCAGCATTTT. Protein: CASSEDGLSNQPQHF. J is TRBJ1-5 and V is TRBV2; D remains ambiguous. V lost 1 base and J 1 base, leaving 8 bases between the germline ends. The CDR3 totals 15 residues. Germline CDR1 and CDR2: SNHLY and FYNNEI. Complete variable domain (other parts from reference TRBV2 and TRBJ1-5): EPEVTQTPSHQVTQMGQEVILRCVPISNHLYFYWYRQILGQKVEFLVSFYNNEISEKSEIFDDQFSVERPDGSNFTLKIRSTKLEDSAMYFCASSEDGLSNQPQHFGDGTRLSIL.

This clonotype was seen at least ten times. The CDR3, as DNA: TGCAGCGTTACAAGACAGGTCTATGGCTACACCTTC. It is translated as CSVTRQVYGYTF. V usage is TRBV29-1 and J usage is TRBJ1-2; D perhaps matches TRBD1 (6 bases). In germline, CDR1 is SQVTM, CDR2 ANQGSEA. Trimming pared 5 bases from V and 4 bases from J, leaving 11 bases between. This CDR3 region has 12 residues.

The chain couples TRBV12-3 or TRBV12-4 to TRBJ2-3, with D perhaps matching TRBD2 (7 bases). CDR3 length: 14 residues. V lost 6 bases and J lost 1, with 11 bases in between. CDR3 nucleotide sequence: TGTGCCAGCAGCCCGGGGGGCCGCACAGATACGCAGTATTTT. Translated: CASSPGGRTDTQYF.

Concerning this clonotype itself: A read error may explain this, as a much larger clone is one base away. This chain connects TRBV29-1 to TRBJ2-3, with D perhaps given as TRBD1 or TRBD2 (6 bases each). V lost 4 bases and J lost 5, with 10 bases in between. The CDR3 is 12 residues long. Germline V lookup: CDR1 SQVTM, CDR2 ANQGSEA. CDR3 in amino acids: CSVGGAVDTQYF. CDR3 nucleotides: TGCAGCGTTGGGGGGGCAGTAGATACGCAGTATTTT.

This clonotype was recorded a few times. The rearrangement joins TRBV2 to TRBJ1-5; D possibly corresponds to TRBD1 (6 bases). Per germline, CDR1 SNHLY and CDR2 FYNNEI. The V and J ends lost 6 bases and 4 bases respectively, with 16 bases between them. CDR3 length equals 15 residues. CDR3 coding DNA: TGTGCCAGCAGCTTGCTTGGGGGGCGGAATCAGCCCCAGCATTTT. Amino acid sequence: CASSLLGGRNQPQHF.

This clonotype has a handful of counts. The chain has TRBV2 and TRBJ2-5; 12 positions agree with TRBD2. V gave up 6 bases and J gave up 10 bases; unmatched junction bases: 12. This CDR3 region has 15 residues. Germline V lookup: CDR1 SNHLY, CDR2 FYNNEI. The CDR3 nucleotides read TGTGCCAGCAGAGAGACTAGCGGGGGAGACCAGAGCCAGTACTTC. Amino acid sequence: CASRETSGGDQSQYF.

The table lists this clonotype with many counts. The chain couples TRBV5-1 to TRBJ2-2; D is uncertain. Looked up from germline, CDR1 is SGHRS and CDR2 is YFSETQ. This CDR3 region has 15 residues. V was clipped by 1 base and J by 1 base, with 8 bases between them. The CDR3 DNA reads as TGCGCCAGCAGCTTGCCTACGGAGAACACCGGGGAGCTGTTTTTT. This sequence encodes CASSLPTENTGELFF.

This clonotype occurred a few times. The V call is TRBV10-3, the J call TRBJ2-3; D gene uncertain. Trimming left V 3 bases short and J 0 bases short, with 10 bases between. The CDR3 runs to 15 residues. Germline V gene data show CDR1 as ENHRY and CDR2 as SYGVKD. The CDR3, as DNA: TGTGCCATCAGTGAAGGGATTTCTAGCACAGATACGCAGTATTTT. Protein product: CAISEGISSTDTQYF.

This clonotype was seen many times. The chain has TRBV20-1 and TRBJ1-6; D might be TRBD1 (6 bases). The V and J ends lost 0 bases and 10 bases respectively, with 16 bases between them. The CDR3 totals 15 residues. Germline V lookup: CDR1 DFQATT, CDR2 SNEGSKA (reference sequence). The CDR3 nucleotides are TGCAGTGCTAGAGAGGACAGAGGCCGCCGGTCACCCCTCCACTTT. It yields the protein CSAREDRGRRSPLHF.

This chain's CDR3 is CASAIGITDTQYF. As DNA, the CDR3 is TGTGCCAGCGCAATAGGCATCACAGATACGCAGTATTTT. The V gene is TRBV27, the J gene TRBJ2-3; D is unresolved. The CDR3 runs to 13 residues. V was cut by 8 bases and J by 2 bases, with 11 bases left in between. The germline CDR1 and CDR2 sequences are MNHEY and SMNVEV (reference sequence).

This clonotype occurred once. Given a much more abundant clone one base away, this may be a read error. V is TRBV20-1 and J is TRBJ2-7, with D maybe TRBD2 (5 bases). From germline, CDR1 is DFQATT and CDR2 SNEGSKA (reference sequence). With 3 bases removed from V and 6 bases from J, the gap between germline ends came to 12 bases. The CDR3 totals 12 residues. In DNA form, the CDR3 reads TGCAGTGCTAGGGCTAGCTGGGGCGAGCAGTACTTC. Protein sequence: CSARASWGEQYF.

CDR3 in amino acids: CASSQGGMGYGTNNEQFF. CDR3 DNA sequence: TGTGCCAGCAGCCAAGGGGGGATGGGATATGGGACTAACAATGAGCAGTTCTTC. This sequence joins TRBV4-2 and TRBJ2-1, with 7 bases identical to TRBD2. Per the germline V gene, CDR1 is LGHNA and CDR2 is YNFKEQ. The junction had 14 bases not matched to a gene; V was cut back by 1 base and J by 5 bases. The CDR3 consists of 18 residues.